Below are 27 T cell receptor beta chains sequenced from a single sample in a study of T cells in Graves' hyperthyroidism and ophthalmopathy. RNA transcripts gave rise to amplified TCR beta CDR3 regions. The study used the HTBI primer set for a first-round RT-PCR of the TCR CDR3. TCRdb redid the calling of the multiplex PCR reads with MiXCR, one entry per CDR3 protein. Of about 210,000 distinct CDR3 sequences listed, 15% to 20% are singletons. Material: blood. The receptors derive from a man aged 50 to 60 with Graves' hyperthyroidism.

This clonotype was seen repeatedly, ten times or more. V usage is TRBV28 and J usage is TRBJ1-2, with D perhaps matching TRBD1 (5 bases). The CDR3 has 13 residues. Looked up from germline, CDR1 is MDHEN and CDR2 is SYDVKM. Trimming shortened V by 1 base and J by 7 bases, and 10 bases separated the two germline ends. CDR3 sequence: CASSLLGAGGYTF. Here the CDR3 DNA reads TGTGCCAGCAGTTTATTAGGGGCCGGTGGCTACACCTTC.

Comment on this clonotype: One end of the junction does not line up with germline, which may come from a read error. The chain is built from TRBV29-1 and TRBJ2-7, with 13 bases aligning to TRBD2. The CDR3 loop spans 17 amino acids. From germline, CDR1 is SQVTM and CDR2 ANQGSEA. CDR3 nucleotides: TGCAGCGGTGAAGTTCGGACTAGCGGGAGAGACTCCTACGAGCAGTACTTC. Residues: CSGEVRTSGRDSYEQYF.

This clonotype has only a few counts. The chain has TRBV6-1 and TRBJ1-6; TRBD1 might be the D (6 bases). In germline, CDR1 is MNHNS, CDR2 SASEGT. Trimming stripped 4 bases from V and 8 bases from J, with 15 bases between. This CDR3 has 15 residues. The DNA of the CDR3 is TGTGCCAGCAGTGTCTACAGGGTTGGGGATTCACCCCTCCACTTT. Translating it yields CASSVYRVGDSPLHF.

The CDR3 reads CASSLDGREQYF. DNA for the CDR3: TGTGCCAGCAGCTTGGATGGTCGGGAGCAGTACTTC. J is TRBJ2-7 and V is TRBV5-4; D not certain. Trimming stripped 0 bases from V and 7 bases from J, with 8 bases between. The CDR3 runs to 12 residues. Germline CDR1 reads SGHNT; CDR2 reads YYREEE (reference sequence).

This chain connects TRBV28 to TRBJ1-2; 7 bases align to TRBD1. The CDR3 spans 17 residues. In germline, CDR1 is MDHEN, CDR2 SYDVKM. Trimming took 4 bases from V and 2 from J; bases not matched to a gene: 13. This CDR3 reads CASSYLPGQKINYGYTF. The CDR3 DNA reads TGTGCCAGCAGTTATTTGCCGGGACAGAAGATAAACTATGGCTACACCTTC.

This clonotype was seen repeatedly, ten times or more. The genes are TRBV18 and TRBJ2-7; 7 nucleotides match TRBD1. V was pared by 6 bases and J by 4 bases, with 9 bases of the junction left unmatched. CDR1 KGHSH and CDR2 LQKENI come from the germline V gene. CDR3 size: 14 residues. CDR3 amino acids: CASSPRQGLYEQYF. In DNA form, the CDR3 reads TGTGCCAGCTCGCCCAGACAGGGATTATACGAGCAGTACTTC.

The table lists this clonotype with many counts. The chain couples TRBV7-9 to TRBJ2-7; 9 bases fit TRBD1. Germline V gene lookup returns CDR1 SEHNR and CDR2 FQNEAQ (reference sequence). The CDR3 runs 14 residues. The ends lost 0 bases at V and 4 bases at J; junction bases unmatched: 1. This CDR3 reads CASSLAGQGYEQYF. DNA of the CDR3: TGTGCCAGCAGCTTAGCGGGACAGGGATACGAGCAGTACTTC.

This chain links TRBV6-4 with TRBJ2-6; 7 nucleotides line up with TRBD1. Losses at the gene ends were 8 bases for V and 0 bases for J; bases not matched to a gene: 4. Germline V gives CDR1 MRHNA, CDR2 SNTAGT. The CDR3 sequence is 15 residues long. The CDR3 region has the DNA TGTGCCAGCGGGGACAGAGGCTCTGGGGCCAACGTCCTGACTTTC. This encodes CASGDRGSGANVLTF.

This clonotype occurred a few times. A much more abundant neighbour one base away suggests this may be a read error. The chain combines TRBV2 with TRBJ2-7, with D possibly being TRBD1 (5 bases). Trimming removed 4 bases at V and 7 bases at J, with 17 bases between. The CDR3 is 14 residues long. Per germline, CDR1 SNHLY and CDR2 FYNNEI. CDR3 residues: CASSVDSGPVEQYF. CDR3 in DNA: TGTGCCAGCAGTGTTGACAGTGGGCCGGTTGAGCAGTACTTC.

This clonotype came up a few times. The chain links TRBV20-1 to TRBJ1-5; 9 positions agree with TRBD1. Losses at the gene ends were 6 bases for V and 7 bases for J; bases not matched to a gene: 7. Looked up from germline, CDR1 is DFQATT and CDR2 is SNEGSKA (reference sequence). The CDR3 spans 13 residues. The CDR3 nucleotides are TGCAGTGCCCATACAGGGGGCGGCCAGCCCCAGCATTTT. Amino acid sequence: CSAHTGGGQPQHF.

There are many counts of this clonotype. The CDR3 is CASRRTGVTSYEQYF. CDR3 DNA sequence: TGTGCCAGCAGACGTACAGGGGTAACCTCCTACGAGCAGTACTTC. This rearrangement joins TRBV2 to TRBJ2-7; 7 nucleotides line up with TRBD1. Germline values: CDR1 SNHLY, CDR2 FYNNEI. Unmatched junction bases numbered 8, after V lost 6 bases and J lost 0 bases. The CDR3 length is 15 residues.

This clonotype came up many times. The chain links TRBV7-9 to TRBJ2-7; weak D call: TRBD2 (5 bases). The V gene lost 0 bases and the J gene lost 5 bases, with 17 bases spanning the gap. The CDR3 is 16 amino acids. Germline-derived CDR1 and CDR2 are SEHNR and FQNEAQ (reference sequence). CDR3 region: CASSLAEDGLFDEQYF. The CDR3 coding sequence is TGTGCCAGCAGCTTAGCCGAAGATGGACTTTTCGACGAGCAGTACTTC.

This clonotype was seen a handful of times. The CDR3 is CSARLSGVQETQYF. In nucleotides, the CDR3 is TGCAGTGCTAGACTCTCCGGGGTCCAAGAGACCCAGTACTTC. The rearrangement joins TRBV20-1 to TRBJ2-5, with D perhaps matching TRBD2 (5 bases). Germline CDR1 DFQATT, CDR2 SNEGSKA (reference sequence). The V gene lost 2 bases and the J gene lost 1 base, with 11 bases spanning the gap. The CDR3 totals 14 residues.

This clonotype was observed at least ten times. V and J are TRBV3-1 and TRBJ2-5; D remains ambiguous. The germline CDR1 and CDR2 sequences are LGHDT and YNNKEL (reference sequence). The V end lost 5 bases, the J end lost 6 bases, and 13 bases lay between the germline ends. There are 13 residues in the CDR3. CDR3: CASSNGPLQTQYF. The CDR3 bases are TGTGCCAGCAGCAACGGCCCCCTGCAGACCCAGTACTTC.

J is TRBJ2-2 and V is TRBV28, with a possible D match to TRBD2 (5 bases). The CDR3 consists of 12 residues. The germline V gene encodes CDR1 MDHEN and CDR2 SYDVKM. Trimming took off 6 bases at V and 3 bases at J, with 5 bases between the two ends. DNA of the CDR3: TGTGCCAGCAGGCGGGACACCGGGGAGCTGTTTTTT. Residues: CASRRDTGELFF.

This clonotype was observed many times. This chain links TRBV30 with TRBJ2-2; TRBD1 aligns across 9 bases. The CDR3 spans 14 residues. Germline values: CDR1 GTSNPN, CDR2 SVGIG (reference sequence). V shed 4 bases and J 4 bases; nucleotides not matched to a gene: 4. CDR3 in amino acids: CAWTNRGLTGELFF. For the CDR3, the DNA is TGTGCCTGGACAAACAGGGGGCTCACCGGGGAGCTGTTTTTT.

The sample holds many counts of this clonotype. V usage is TRBV2 and J usage is TRBJ2-2; the match to TRBD1 covers 7 bases. This CDR3 has 16 residues. The germline CDR1 and CDR2 sequences are SNHLY and FYNNEI. Trimming cost V 3 bases and J 1 base; bases outside gene matches: 5. CDR3 nucleotides: TGTGCCAGCAGTGATAAGGGGGCCCTGAACACCGGGGAGCTGTTTTTT. Its protein product is CASSDKGALNTGELFF. The full variable domain, rest sourced from reference TRBV2 and TRBJ2-2, is EPEVTQTPSHQVTQMGQEVILRCVPISNHLYFYWYRQILGQKVEFLVSFYNNEISEKSEIFDDQFSVERPDGSNFTLKIRSTKLEDSAMYFCASSDKGALNTGELFFGEGSRLTVL.

In this sample, this clonotype turned up many times. This rearrangement joins TRBV7-3 to TRBJ2-7; no clear D gene. CDR3 length: 13 amino acids. The V gene's germline CDR1 is SGHTA and CDR2 FQGTGA. The V end lost 3 bases, the J end lost 4 bases, and 10 bases lay between the germline ends. CDR3 sequence (DNA): TGTGCCAGCAGCTTCACGCCCAATTACGAGCAGTACTTC. Translated: CASSFTPNYEQYF.

In its sample, this clonotype was seen a few times. This chain uses TRBV11-2 with TRBJ2-1; 10 bases agree with TRBD2. Per the germline V gene, CDR1 is SGHAT and CDR2 is FQNNGV. Germline trimming cut 7 bases from V and 0 bases from J; bases unmatched to any gene: 24. CDR3 length equals 22 residues. CDR3 in amino acids: CASIPKGDTLAGLSPSYNEQFF. DNA of the CDR3: TGTGCCAGCATCCCCAAGGGGGATACACTAGCGGGACTAAGCCCCTCCTACAATGAGCAGTTCTTC.

V gene TRBV6-1 combines with J gene TRBJ2-3; D possibly corresponds to TRBD2 (5 bases). V was trimmed by 5 bases and J by 2 bases, leaving 8 bases between them. The CDR3 contains 13 residues. Germline assignment: CDR1 MNHNS and CDR2 SASEGT. The CDR3 sequence is CASSSGNTDTQYF. In DNA, the CDR3 is TGTGCCAGCAGTTCGGGGAACACAGATACGCAGTATTTT.

In its sample, this clonotype was seen many times. This sequence joins TRBV10-3 and TRBJ2-7, with a tentative D call TRBD2 (5 bases). The CDR3 extends over 15 amino acids. Germline V gene sequence: CDR1 ENHRY, CDR2 SYGVKD. V was clipped by 3 bases and J by 2 bases, with 14 bases between them. The CDR3 region is CAISEQRTATYEQYF. The CDR3 DNA is TGTGCCATCAGTGAACAACGGACTGCAACCTACGAGCAGTACTTC.

Many counts were recorded for this clonotype. The gene calls are TRBV11-1 and TRBJ1-1, with no clear D. Germline CDR1 reads SGHAT; CDR2 reads FQDESV (reference sequence). V lost 5 bases, J lost 8 bases, and 18 bases lay in between. The CDR3 consists of 14 residues. The DNA of the CDR3 is TGTGCCAGCAGCCAACTCCGGGCCCCCATCGAAGCTTTCTTT. Its protein is CASSQLRAPIEAFF.

This clonotype was recorded at least ten times. V and J are TRBV7-9 and TRBJ2-3; D is unclear. The CDR3 loop spans 14 amino acids. Between the trimmed V and J ends, which lost 0 bases and 2 bases, there was a span of 6 bases. Germline CDR1 reads SEHNR; CDR2 reads FQNEAQ (reference sequence). CDR3 protein: CASSLATVTDTQYF. The DNA for the CDR3 is TGTGCCAGCAGCTTAGCGACGGTCACAGATACGCAGTATTTT.

This clonotype was recorded once. In DNA, the CDR3 is TGTGCCAGCAGTGACTTGGGACTAGAAAACAATGAGCAGTTCTTC. Translation: CASSDLGLENNEQFF. This chain joins TRBV27 and TRBJ2-1, with 8 bases identical to TRBD2. Germline trimming cut 5 bases from V and 5 bases from J; bases unmatched to any gene: 8. This CDR3 spans 15 amino acids. CDR1 and CDR2 (germline): MNHEY, SMNVEV (reference sequence).

The table lists this clonotype with many counts. The chain recombines TRBV11-2 with TRBJ2-1; 11 positions agree with TRBD1. The CDR3 has 16 residues. The germline gives CDR1 SGHAT, CDR2 FQNNGV. V was clipped by 5 bases and J by 8 bases; unmatched bases: 11. The CDR3 region is CASSQVRDRGWDEQFF. The CDR3 bases are TGTGCCAGCAGCCAAGTCCGGGACAGGGGGTGGGATGAGCAGTTCTTC.

The rearrangement links TRBV20-1 to TRBJ1-5; no definite D call. With 5 bases removed from V and 7 bases from J, the gap between germline ends came to 12 bases. Germline CDR1 DFQATT, CDR2 SNEGSKA (reference sequence). The CDR3 contains 12 residues. The CDR3 bases are TGCAGTGCTCCCGGGGATGGCCAGCCCCAGCATTTT. This sequence encodes CSAPGDGQPQHF.

This clonotype was seen only a few times. The chain is built from TRBV27 and TRBJ1-3, with no clear D. Trimming took 8 bases from V and 0 from J, leaving 8 bases between them. CDR3 length: 13 residues. The germline V gene has CDR1 MNHEY and CDR2 SMNVEV (reference sequence). The CDR3 loop reads CASGLSSGNTIYF. The CDR3 DNA is TGTGCCAGCGGATTGAGCTCTGGAAACACCATATATTTT.